This TCR beta chain was captured in a study of shared clonotypes between healthy human individuals. Whole-study context: Per donor, CD8 memory used one plate, CD8 naive used two, CD4 memory used three and CD4 naive used three.

Germline V lookup: CDR1 SGHRS, CDR2 YFSETQ. There are 14 residues in the CDR3. The J segment lost 4 bases and the V segment lost 7 bases, leaving 7 bases of the junction unmatched. Study-wide results and limits: Some clonotypes were shared by all four sorted-subset donors, while others were not shared. The non-shared ones had lower generation probabilities than the shared ones.

Genomic DNA from each subset was divided evenly over several immunoSEQ plates. Data came from immunoSEQ multiplex PCR; TCRdb stores just in-frame clones and leaves some out. The sample lists roughly 1,600,000 clones, 97% to 99% occurring once. As regards this clone: The antigen remains undetermined.

The sample was naive CD4+ T cells sorted from blood. Documented subset: CD45RA+ positively selected. This sequence originates from a man aged 25-45 years in good health. The chain links TRBV5-1 to TRBJ1-2; the match to TRBD1 covers 10 bases. As DNA, the CDR3 is TGCGCCAGCGGGGGACAGGGGCTGCTCTATGGCTACACCTTC. It translates to CASGGQGLLYGYTF.